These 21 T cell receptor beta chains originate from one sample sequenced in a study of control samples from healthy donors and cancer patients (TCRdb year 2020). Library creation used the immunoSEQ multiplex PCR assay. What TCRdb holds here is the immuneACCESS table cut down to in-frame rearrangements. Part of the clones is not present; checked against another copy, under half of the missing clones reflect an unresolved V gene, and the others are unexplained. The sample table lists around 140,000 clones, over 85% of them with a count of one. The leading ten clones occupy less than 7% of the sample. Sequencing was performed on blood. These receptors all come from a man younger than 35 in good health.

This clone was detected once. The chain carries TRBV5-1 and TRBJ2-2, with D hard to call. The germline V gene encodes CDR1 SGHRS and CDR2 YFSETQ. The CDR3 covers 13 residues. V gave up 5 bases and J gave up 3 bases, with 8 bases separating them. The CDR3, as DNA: TGCGCCAGCAGGTCCTCCCACACCGGGGAGCTGTTTTTT. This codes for CASRSSHTGELFF.

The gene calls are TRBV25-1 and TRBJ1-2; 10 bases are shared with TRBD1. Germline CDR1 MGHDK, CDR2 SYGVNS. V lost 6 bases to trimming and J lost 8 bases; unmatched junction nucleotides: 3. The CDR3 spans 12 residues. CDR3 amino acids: CASRDRGEGYTF. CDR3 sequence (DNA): TGTGCCAGCAGGGACAGGGGGGAAGGCTACACCTTC.

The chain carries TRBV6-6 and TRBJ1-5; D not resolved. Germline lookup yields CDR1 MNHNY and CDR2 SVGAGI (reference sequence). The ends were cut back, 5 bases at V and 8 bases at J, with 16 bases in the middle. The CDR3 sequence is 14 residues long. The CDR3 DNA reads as TGTGCCAGCAGTCGTTACCCACCTATGGAGCCCCAGCATTTT. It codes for CASSRYPPMEPQHF.

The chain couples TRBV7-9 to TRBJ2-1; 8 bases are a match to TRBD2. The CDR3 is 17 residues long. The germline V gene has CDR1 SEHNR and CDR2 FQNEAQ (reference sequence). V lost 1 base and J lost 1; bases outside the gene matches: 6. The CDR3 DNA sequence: TGTGCCAGCAGCTTAGGTCAAAGCGGGGGTTCCTACAATGAGCAGTTCTTC. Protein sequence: CASSLGQSGGSYNEQFF.

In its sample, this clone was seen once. This CDR3 reads CASSEEETQYF. CDR3 nucleotides: TGTGCCAGCAGTGAGGAGGAGACCCAGTACTTC. The V call is TRBV2, the J call TRBJ2-5; D ambiguous. CDR3 size: 11 residues. V was clipped by 3 bases and J by 5 bases, with 4 bases between them. CDR1 is SNHLY and CDR2 is FYNNEI in the germline V gene.

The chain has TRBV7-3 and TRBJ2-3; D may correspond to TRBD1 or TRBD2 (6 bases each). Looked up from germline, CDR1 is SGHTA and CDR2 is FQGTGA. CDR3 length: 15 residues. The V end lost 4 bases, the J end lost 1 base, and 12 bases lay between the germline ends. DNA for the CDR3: TGTGCCAGCAGCTCGGGGGCATCTGGCACAGATACGCAGTATTTT. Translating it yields CASSSGASGTDTQYF.

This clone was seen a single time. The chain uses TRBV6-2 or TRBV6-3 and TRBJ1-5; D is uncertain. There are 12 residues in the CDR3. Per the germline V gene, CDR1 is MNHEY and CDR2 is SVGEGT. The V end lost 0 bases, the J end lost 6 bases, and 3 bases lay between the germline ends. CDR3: CASSYSPQPQHF. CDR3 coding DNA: TGTGCCAGCAGTTACTCGCCTCAGCCCCAGCATTTT.

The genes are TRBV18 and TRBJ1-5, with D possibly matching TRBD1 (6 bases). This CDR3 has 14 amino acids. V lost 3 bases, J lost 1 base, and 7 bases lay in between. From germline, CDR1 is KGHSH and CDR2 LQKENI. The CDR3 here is CASSPDRSNQPQHF. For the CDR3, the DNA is TGTGCCAGCTCACCTGACAGGAGCAATCAGCCCCAGCATTTT.

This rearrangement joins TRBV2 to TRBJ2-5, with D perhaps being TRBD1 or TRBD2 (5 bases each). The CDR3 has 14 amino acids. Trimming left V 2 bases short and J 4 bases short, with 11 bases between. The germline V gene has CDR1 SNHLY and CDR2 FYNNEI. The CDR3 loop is CASSELGGGETQYF. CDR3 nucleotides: TGTGCCAGCAGTGAATTGGGTGGGGGAGAGACCCAGTACTTC.

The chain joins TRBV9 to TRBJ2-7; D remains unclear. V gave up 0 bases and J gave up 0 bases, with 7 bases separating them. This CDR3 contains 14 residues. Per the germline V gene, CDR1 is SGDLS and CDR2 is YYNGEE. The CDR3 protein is CASSVARSSYEQYF. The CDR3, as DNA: TGTGCCAGCAGCGTAGCGAGGAGCTCCTACGAGCAGTACTTC. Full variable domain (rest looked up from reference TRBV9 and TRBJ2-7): DSGVTQTPKHLITATGQRVTLRCSPRSGDLSVYWYQQSLDQGLQFLIQYYNGEERAKGNILERFSAQQFPDLHSELNLSSLELGDSALYFCASSVARSSYEQYFGPGTRLTVT.

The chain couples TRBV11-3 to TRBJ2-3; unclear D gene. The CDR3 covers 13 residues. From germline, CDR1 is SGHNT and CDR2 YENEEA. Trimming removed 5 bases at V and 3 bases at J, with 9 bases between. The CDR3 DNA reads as TGTGCCAGCAGCGGTAGGGCAACAGATACGCAGTATTTT. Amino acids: CASSGRATDTQYF.

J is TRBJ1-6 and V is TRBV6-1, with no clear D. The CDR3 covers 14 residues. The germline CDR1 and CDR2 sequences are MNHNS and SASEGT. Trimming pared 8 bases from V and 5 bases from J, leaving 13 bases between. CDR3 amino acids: CASLDPVDNSPLHF. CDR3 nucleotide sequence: TGTGCCAGCCTTGACCCGGTGGATAATTCACCCCTCCACTTT.

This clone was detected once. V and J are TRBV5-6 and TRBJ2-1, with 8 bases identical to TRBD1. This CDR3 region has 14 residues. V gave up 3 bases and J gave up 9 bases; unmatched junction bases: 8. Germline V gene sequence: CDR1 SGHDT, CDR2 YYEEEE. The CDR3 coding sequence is TGTGCCAGCAGCTACGACAGGGGTGGGGGTGAGCAGTTCTTC. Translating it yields CASSYDRGGGEQFF. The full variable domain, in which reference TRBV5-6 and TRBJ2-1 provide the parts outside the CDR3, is DAGVTQSPTHLIKTRGQQVTLRCSPKSGHDTVSWYQQALGQGPQFIFQYYEEEERQRGNFPDRFSGHQFPNYSSELNVNALLLGDSALYLCASSYDRGGGEQFFGPGTRLTVL.

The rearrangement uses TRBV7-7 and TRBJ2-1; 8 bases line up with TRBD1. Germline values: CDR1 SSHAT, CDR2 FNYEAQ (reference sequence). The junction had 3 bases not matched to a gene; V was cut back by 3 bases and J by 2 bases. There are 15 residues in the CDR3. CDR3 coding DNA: TGTGCCAGCAGCTTGGGACAGGACACCTACAATGAGCAGTTCTTC. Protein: CASSLGQDTYNEQFF.

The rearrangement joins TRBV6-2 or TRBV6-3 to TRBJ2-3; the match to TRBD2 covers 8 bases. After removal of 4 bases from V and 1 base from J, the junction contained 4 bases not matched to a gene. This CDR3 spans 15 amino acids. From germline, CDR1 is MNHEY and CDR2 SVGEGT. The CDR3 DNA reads TGTGCCAGCAGTTTGCTTAGCGGGGGCACAGATACGCAGTATTTT. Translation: CASSLLSGGTDTQYF.

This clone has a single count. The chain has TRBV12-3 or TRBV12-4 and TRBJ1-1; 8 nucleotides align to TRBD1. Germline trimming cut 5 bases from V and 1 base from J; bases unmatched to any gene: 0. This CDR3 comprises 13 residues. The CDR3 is CASSGQGNTEAFF. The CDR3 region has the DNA TGTGCCAGCAGTGGACAGGGGAACACTGAAGCTTTCTTT.

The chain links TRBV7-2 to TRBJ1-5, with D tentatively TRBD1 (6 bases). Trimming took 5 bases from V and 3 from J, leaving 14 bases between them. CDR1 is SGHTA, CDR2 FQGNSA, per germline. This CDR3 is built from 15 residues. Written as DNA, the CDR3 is TGTGCCAGCAGCCCACAGGGTACCCTCAATCAGCCCCAGCATTTT. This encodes CASSPQGTLNQPQHF.

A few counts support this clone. CDR3 in amino acids: CASSQDRADQPQHF. The CDR3 region has the DNA TGTGCCAGTAGTCAAGACAGGGCTGATCAGCCCCAGCATTTT. V is TRBV19 and J is TRBJ1-5; 7 bases are a match to TRBD1. Trimming cost V 5 bases and J 5 bases; bases outside gene matches: 6. Germline loops: CDR1 LNHDA, CDR2 SQIVND (reference sequence). This CDR3 contains 14 residues.

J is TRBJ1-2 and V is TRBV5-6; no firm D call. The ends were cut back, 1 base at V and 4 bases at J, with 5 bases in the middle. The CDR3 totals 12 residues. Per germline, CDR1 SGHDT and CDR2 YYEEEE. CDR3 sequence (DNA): TGTGCCAGCAGCTTGTCGAGCTATGGCTACACCTTC. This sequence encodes CASSLSSYGYTF.

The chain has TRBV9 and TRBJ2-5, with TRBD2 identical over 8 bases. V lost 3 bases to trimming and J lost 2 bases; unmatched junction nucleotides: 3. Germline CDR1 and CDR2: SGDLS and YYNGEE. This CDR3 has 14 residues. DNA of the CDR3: TGTGCCAGCAGCGGATTAGCGGGACAAGAGACCCAGTACTTC. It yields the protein CASSGLAGQETQYF.

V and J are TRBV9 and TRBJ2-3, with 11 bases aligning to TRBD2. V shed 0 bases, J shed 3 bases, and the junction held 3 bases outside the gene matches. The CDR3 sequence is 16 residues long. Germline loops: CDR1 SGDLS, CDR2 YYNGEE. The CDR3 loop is CASSVDPSGGTDTQYF. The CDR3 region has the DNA TGTGCCAGCAGCGTAGATCCTAGCGGGGGGACAGATACGCAGTATTTT.